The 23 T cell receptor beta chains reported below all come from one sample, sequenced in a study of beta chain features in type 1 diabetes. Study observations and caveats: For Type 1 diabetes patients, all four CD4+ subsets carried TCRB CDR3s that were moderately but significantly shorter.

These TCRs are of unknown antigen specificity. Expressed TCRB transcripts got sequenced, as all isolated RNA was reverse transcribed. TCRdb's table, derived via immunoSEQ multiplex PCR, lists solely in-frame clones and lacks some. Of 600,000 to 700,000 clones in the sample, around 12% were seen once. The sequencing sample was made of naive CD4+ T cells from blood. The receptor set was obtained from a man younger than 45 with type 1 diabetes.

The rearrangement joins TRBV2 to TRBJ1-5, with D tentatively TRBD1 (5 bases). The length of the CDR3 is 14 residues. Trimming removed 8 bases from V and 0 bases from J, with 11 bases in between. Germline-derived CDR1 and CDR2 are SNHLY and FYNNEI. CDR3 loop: CASGAEYSNQPQHF. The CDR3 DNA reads TGTGCCAGCGGGGCAGAGTATAGCAATCAGCCCCAGCATTTT. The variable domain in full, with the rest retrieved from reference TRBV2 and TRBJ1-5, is EPEVTQTPSHQVTQMGQEVILRCVPISNHLYFYWYRQILGQKVEFLVSFYNNEISEKSEIFDDQFSVERPDGSNFTLKIRSTKLEDSAMYFCASGAEYSNQPQHFGDGTRLSIL.

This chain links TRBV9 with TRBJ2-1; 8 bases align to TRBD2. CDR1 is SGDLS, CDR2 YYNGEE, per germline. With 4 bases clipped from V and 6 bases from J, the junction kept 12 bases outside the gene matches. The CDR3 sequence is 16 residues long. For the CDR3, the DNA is TGTGCCAGCAGCCCCCACCACGGGGGGGGCGGCAATGAGCAGTTCTTC. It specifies CASSPHHGGGGNEQFF. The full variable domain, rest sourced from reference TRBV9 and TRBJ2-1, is DSGVTQTPKHLITATGQRVTLRCSPRSGDLSVYWYQQSLDQGLQFLIQYYNGEERAKGNILERFSAQQFPDLHSELNLSSLELGDSALYFCASSPHHGGGGNEQFFGPGTRLTVL.

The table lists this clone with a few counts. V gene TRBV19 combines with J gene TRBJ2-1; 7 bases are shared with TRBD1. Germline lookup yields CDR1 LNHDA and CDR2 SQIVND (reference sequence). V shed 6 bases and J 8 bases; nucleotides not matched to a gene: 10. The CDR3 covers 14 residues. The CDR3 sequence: CASRMGQRRDEQFF. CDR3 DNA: TGTGCCAGTAGGATGGGACAGAGAAGAGATGAGCAGTTCTTC. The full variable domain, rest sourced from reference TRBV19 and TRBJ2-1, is DGGITQSPKYLFRKEGQNVTLSCEQNLNHDAMYWYRQDPGQGLRLIYYSQIVNDFQKGDIAEGYSVSREKKESFPLTVTSAQKNPTAFYLCASRMGQRRDEQFFGPGTRLTVL.

The CDR3, as DNA: TGTGCCAGCAGCTTGGATGTTATGGGCGAGCAGTACTTC. This codes for CASSLDVMGEQYF. The chain couples TRBV5-4 to TRBJ2-5; D remains ambiguous. The last part of the DNA fits TRBJ2-7 better; the J call may be wrong. Germline values: CDR1 SGHNT, CDR2 YYREEE (reference sequence). CDR3 length: 13 amino acids.

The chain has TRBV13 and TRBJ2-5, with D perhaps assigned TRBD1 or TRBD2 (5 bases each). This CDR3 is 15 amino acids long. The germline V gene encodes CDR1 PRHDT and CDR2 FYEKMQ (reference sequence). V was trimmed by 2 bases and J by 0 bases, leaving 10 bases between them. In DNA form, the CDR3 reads TGTGCCAGCAGCTTAAATTGGGGGTACCAAGAGACCCAGTACTTC. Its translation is CASSLNWGYQETQYF. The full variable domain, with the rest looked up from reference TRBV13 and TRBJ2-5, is AAGVIQSPRHLIKEKRETATLKCYPIPRHDTVYWYQQGPGQDPQFLISFYEKMQSDKGSIPDRFSAQQFSDYHSELNMSSLELGDSALYFCASSLNWGYQETQYFGPGTRLLVL.

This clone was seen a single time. CDR3 bases: TGTGCCAGCAGTGCAGGCGGGAAAGAGACCCAGTACTTC. The encoded protein is CASSAGGKETQYF. The chain recombines TRBV6-6 with TRBJ2-5, with D perhaps TRBD2 (6 bases). The CDR3 has 13 amino acids. V lost 5 bases and J 3 bases, leaving 10 bases between the germline ends. Looked up from germline, CDR1 is MNHNY and CDR2 is SVGAGI (reference sequence).

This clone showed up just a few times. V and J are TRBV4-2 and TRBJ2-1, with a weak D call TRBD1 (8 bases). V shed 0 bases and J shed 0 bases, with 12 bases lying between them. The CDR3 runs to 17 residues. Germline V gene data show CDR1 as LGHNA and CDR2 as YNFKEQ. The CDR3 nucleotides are TGTGCCAGCAGCCAAGAAACAGGGGGGGGCTCCTACAATGAGCAGTTCTTC. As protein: CASSQETGGGSYNEQFF.

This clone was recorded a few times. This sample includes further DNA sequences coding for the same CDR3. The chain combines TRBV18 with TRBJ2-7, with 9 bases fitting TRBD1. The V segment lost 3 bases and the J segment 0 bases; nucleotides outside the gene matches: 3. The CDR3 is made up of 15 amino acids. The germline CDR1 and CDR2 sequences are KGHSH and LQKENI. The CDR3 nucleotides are TGTGCCAGCTCACCGGGGACAGGGAGCTCCTACGAGCAGTACTTC. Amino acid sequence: CASSPGTGSSYEQYF.

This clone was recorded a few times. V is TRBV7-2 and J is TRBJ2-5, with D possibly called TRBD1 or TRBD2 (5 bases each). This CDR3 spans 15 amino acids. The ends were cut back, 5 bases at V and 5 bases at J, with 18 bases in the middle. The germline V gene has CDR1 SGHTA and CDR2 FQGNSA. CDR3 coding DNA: TGTGCCAGCAGCACCCCCCGGGGCGCAGGGGAGACCCAGTACTTC. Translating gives CASSTPRGAGETQYF.

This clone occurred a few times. DNA of the CDR3: TGTGCCAGCAGTTACGACGGGACCTACGAGCAGTACTTC. This codes for CASSYDGTYEQYF. This chain uses TRBV6-6 with TRBJ2-7, with D perhaps matching TRBD2 (5 bases). V was trimmed by 2 bases and J by 2 bases, leaving 7 bases between them. Germline V gives CDR1 MNHNY, CDR2 SVGAGI (reference sequence). This CDR3 has 13 amino acids.

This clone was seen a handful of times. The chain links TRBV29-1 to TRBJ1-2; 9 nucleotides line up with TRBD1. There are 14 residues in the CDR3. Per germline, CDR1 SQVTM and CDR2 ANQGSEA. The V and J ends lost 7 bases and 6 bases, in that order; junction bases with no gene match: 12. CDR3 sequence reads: CSARDRAQLDGYTF. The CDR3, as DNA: TGCAGCGCCCGGGACAGGGCTCAACTCGATGGCTACACCTTC.

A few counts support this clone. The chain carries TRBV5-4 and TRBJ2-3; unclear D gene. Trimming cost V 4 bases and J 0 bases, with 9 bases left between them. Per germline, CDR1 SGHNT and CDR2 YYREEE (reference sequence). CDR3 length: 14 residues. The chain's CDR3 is CASSATTSTDTQYF. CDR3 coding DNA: TGTGCCAGCAGCGCGACAACTAGCACAGATACGCAGTATTTT.

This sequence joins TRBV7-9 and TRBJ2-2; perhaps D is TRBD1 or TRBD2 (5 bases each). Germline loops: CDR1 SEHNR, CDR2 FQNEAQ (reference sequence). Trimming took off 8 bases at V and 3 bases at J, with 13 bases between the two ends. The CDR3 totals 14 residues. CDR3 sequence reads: CASGRGAYTGELFF. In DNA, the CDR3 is TGTGCCAGCGGACGAGGGGCTTACACCGGGGAGCTGTTTTTT.

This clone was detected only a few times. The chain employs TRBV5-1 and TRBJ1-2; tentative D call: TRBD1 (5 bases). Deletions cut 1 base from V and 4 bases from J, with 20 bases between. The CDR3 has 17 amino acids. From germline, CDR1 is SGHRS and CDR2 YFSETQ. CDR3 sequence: CASSLFATPGQIYGYTF. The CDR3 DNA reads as TGCGCCAGCAGCTTGTTTGCCACCCCGGGGCAGATCTATGGCTACACCTTC.

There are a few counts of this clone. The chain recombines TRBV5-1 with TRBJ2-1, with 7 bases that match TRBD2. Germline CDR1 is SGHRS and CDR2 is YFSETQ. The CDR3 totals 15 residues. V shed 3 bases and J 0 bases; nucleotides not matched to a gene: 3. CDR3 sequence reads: CASSSSSGSYNEQFF. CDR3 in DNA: TGCGCCAGCAGCTCTTCTAGCGGCTCCTACAATGAGCAGTTCTTC.

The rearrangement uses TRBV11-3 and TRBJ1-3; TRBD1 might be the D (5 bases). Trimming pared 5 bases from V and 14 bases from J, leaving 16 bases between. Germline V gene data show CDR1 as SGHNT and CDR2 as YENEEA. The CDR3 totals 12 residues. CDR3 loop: CASSPTRGSVYF. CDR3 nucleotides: TGTGCCAGCAGCCCCACAAGGGGCAGCGTATATTTT.

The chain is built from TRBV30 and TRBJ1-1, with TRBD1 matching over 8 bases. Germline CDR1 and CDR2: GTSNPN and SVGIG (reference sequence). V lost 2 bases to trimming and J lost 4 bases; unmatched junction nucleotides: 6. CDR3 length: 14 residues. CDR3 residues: CAWSLQGGGTEAFF. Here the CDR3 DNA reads TGTGCCTGGAGTTTACAGGGGGGTGGCACTGAAGCTTTCTTT. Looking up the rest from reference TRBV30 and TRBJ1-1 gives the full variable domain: SQTIHQWPATLVQPVGSPLSLECTVEGTSNPNLYWYRQAAGRGLQLLFYSVGIGQISSEVPQNLSASRPQDRQFILSSKKLLLSDSGFYLCAWSLQGGGTEAFFGQGTRLTVV.

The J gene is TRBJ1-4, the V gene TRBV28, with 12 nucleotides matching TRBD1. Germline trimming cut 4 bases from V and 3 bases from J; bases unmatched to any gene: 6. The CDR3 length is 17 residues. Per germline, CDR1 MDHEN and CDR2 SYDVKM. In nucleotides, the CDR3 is TGTGCCAGCAGTTCACCGGGACAGGGGGCTTCTAATGAAAAACTGTTTTTT. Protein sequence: CASSSPGQGASNEKLFF.

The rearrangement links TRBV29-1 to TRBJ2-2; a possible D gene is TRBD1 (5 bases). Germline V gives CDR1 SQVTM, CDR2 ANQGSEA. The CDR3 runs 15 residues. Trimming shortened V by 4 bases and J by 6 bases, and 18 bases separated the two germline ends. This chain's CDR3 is CSVVIGWGGAGELFF. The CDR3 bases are TGCAGCGTTGTAATCGGGTGGGGCGGTGCCGGGGAGCTGTTTTTT.

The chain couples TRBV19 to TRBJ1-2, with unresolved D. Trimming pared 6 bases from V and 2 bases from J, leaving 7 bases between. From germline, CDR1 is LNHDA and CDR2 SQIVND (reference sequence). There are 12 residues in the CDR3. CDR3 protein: CASSFGNYGYTF. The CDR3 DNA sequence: TGTGCCAGTAGCTTCGGGAACTATGGCTACACCTTC.

The CDR3 DNA sequence: TGTGCCAGCAGGGGACAGGGCGTCTCCGAGCAGTACTTC. Protein product: CASRGQGVSEQYF. The chain employs TRBV28 and TRBJ2-7, with 9 bases lining up with TRBD1. Germline trimming cut 6 bases from V and 6 bases from J; bases unmatched to any gene: 6. The length of the CDR3 is 13 residues. Germline CDR1 MDHEN, CDR2 SYDVKM.

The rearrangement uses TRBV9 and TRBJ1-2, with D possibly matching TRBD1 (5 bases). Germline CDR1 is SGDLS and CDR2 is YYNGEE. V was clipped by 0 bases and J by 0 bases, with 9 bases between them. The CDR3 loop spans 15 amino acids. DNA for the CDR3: TGTGCCAGCAGCGTAGACCCGGGGCCTAACTATGGCTACACCTTC. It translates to CASSVDPGPNYGYTF.

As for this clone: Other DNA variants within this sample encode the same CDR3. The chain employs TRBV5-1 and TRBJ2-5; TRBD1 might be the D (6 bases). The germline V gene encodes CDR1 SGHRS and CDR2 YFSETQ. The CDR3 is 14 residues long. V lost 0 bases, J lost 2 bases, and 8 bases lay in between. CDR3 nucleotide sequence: TGCGCCAGCAGCTTGGGGACAGCTCAAGAGACCCAGTACTTC. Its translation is CASSLGTAQETQYF.